This TCR beta chain was sequenced during a study of CD8 T cells in ankylosing spondylitis. This clonotype was counted at least ten times. The CDR3 length is 14 residues. The V and J ends lost 4 bases and 5 bases, in that order; junction bases with no gene match: 3. TCRdb reanalysed the 5' RACE reads using MiXCR and keeps one entry per CDR3 protein. The sample lists under 300,000 distinct CDR3 sequences, about 11% occurring once. This clonotype originated in a male donor with ankylosing spondylitis or in good health (not recorded which). Source material: blood, either unsorted or a sorted T cell fraction (not recorded which). The rearrangement joins TRBV12-3 or TRBV12-4 to TRBJ2-5; 11 positions match TRBD1. The CDR3 region has the DNA TGTGCCAGCAGTTACCGGGACAGGGGGGAGACCCAGTACTTC. Amino acid sequence: CASSYRDRGETQYF.